This T cell receptor beta chain was identified in a study of blood T cell repertoires in COVID-19. Across the whole study: The origin of the acute and convalescent COVID-19 samples was the United States, Italy and Spain.

Germline V lookup: CDR1 MGHRA, CDR2 YSYEKL. After removal of 3 bases from V and 0 bases from J, the junction contained 7 bases not matched to a gene. This CDR3 contains 16 residues. Grouping used clinical history reported by participants in a survey and questionnaire. The count of this clone is one. How the authors handled the data: Reference gene primer amplification yielded estimated nucleated cell counts. The data were produced by immunoSEQ multiplex PCR, yet TCRdb's version contains in-frame clones alone and is incomplete. The DNA was the basis for D and trimming; V, J and clone size are from that table. The data show approximately 390,000 clones, 88% seen once.

The J gene is TRBJ1-2, the V gene TRBV4-1; 7 bases fit TRBD1. This sequence originates from a woman in her thirties or forties with acute COVID-19. The specimen was PBMCs or T cells enriched from blood (not recorded which). CDR3 amino acids: CASSQTTGTANYGYTF. In nucleotides, the CDR3 is TGCGCCAGCAGCCAGACCACCGGGACAGCTAACTATGGCTACACCTTC.